This entry lists 13 T cell receptor beta chains sequenced from one sample in a study of cytomegalovirus exposure and HLA in healthy donors. The PCR employed 60 Vbeta primers together with 13 Jbeta primers. Using immunoSEQ multiplex PCR, the repertoire was profiled, and TCRdb retains in-frame clones only, with some absent. The data contain 150,000 to 180,000 clones, roughly 74% of them singletons. Material: PBMCs. The origin of the receptors is a man aged 18-30 years in good health and CMV-seronegative.

This clone was observed a single time. This chain connects TRBV5-4 to TRBJ2-1; 8 bases match TRBD2. V shed 4 bases, J shed 1 base, and the junction held 10 bases outside the gene matches. Germline CDR1 reads SGHNT; CDR2 reads YYREEE (reference sequence). The length of the CDR3 is 17 residues. The CDR3 loop reads CASSQGSGGASYNEQFF. CDR3 DNA: TGTGCCAGCAGCCAAGGGAGCGGGGGAGCGTCCTACAATGAGCAGTTCTTC.

This chain uses TRBV6-5 with TRBJ1-1; TRBD1 matches at 8 bases. The germline V gene encodes CDR1 MNHEY and CDR2 SVGAGI. The V gene end was trimmed by 7 bases and the J gene end by 6 bases; junction bases not matched to a gene: 7. The CDR3 has 13 residues. The CDR3 DNA sequence: TGTGCCAGCACCAAGACAGGGGTCCCTGAAGCTTTCTTT. As protein: CASTKTGVPEAFF.

The V gene is TRBV10-3, the J gene TRBJ1-1; D might be TRBD1 (6 bases). Germline V CDR1 and CDR2: ENHRY, SYGVKD. CDR3 length: 17 amino acids. V lost 3 bases, J lost 0 bases, and 17 bases lay in between. CDR3 sequence (DNA): TGTGCCATCAGTGATCTGGGGTTTGGGGACATGAACACTGAAGCTTTCTTT. Protein sequence: CAISDLGFGDMNTEAFF.

The rearrangement joins TRBV18 to TRBJ2-7; weak D call: TRBD2 (6 bases). The ends were cut back, 4 bases at V and 5 bases at J, with 15 bases in the middle. Germline CDR1 reads KGHSH; CDR2 reads LQKENI. The CDR3 runs 14 residues. The CDR3 DNA reads as TGTGCCAGCTCACGCGGAGGGACGGGGGACGAGCAGTACTTC. It translates to CASSRGGTGDEQYF.

CDR3 loop: CASYRDKGNTEAFF. CDR3 nucleotide sequence: TGCGCCAGCTACCGGGACAAGGGGAACACTGAAGCTTTCTTT. The V call is TRBV5-1, the J call TRBJ1-1; maybe TRBD1 (6 bases). Per the germline V gene, CDR1 is SGHRS and CDR2 is YFSETQ. The ends were cut back, 7 bases at V and 1 base at J, with 14 bases in the middle. CDR3 length equals 14 residues.

The chain carries TRBV5-1 and TRBJ2-2; 11 bases are shared with TRBD2. After removal of 1 base from V and 4 bases from J, the junction contained 6 bases not matched to a gene. In germline, CDR1 is SGHRS, CDR2 YFSETQ. This CDR3 contains 17 residues. CDR3 bases: TGCGCCAGCAGCTTGCTGTCTAGCGGGGGGTCCACCGGGGAGCTGTTTTTT. This gives the protein CASSLLSSGGSTGELFF.

This clone turned up a few times. The chain has TRBV5-1 and TRBJ2-7; 7 bases align to TRBD1. Per the germline V gene, CDR1 is SGHRS and CDR2 is YFSETQ. V lost 4 bases to trimming and J lost 6 bases; unmatched junction nucleotides: 7. This CDR3 spans 13 amino acids. As DNA, the CDR3 is TGCGCCAGCAGCCCCGACAGGGCGGGCGAGCAGTACGTC. This sequence encodes CASSPDRAGEQYV.

This clone showed up just a few times. The rearrangement uses TRBV27 and TRBJ1-6; D is unclear. CDR3 length: 13 amino acids. Germline CDR1 reads MNHEY; CDR2 reads SMNVEV (reference sequence). V was pared by 2 bases and J by 3 bases, with 2 bases between. CDR3 sequence: CASSLHYNSPLHF. In DNA, the CDR3 is TGTGCCAGCAGTTTACACTATAATTCACCCCTCCACTTT.

This clone was recorded only once. The chain links TRBV9 to TRBJ1-1; 7 bases match TRBD1. The CDR3 extends over 15 amino acids. Germline values: CDR1 SGDLS, CDR2 YYNGEE. V lost 3 bases to trimming and J lost 1 base; unmatched junction nucleotides: 6. The CDR3 loop reads CASSAQGSANTEAFF. In nucleotides, the CDR3 is TGTGCCAGCAGCGCACAGGGGTCTGCGAACACTGAAGCTTTCTTT.

The V and J genes are TRBV4-1 and TRBJ2-6; the match to TRBD1 covers 7 bases. This CDR3 is built from 17 residues. The junction had 4 bases not matched to a gene; V was cut back by 2 bases and J by 0 bases. The germline V gene has CDR1 MGHRA and CDR2 YSYEKL. This CDR3 is CASSQTRTGSGANVLTF. Here the CDR3 DNA reads TGCGCCAGCAGCCAAACTCGGACAGGCTCTGGGGCCAACGTCCTGACTTTC.

This clone was recorded only once. This rearrangement joins TRBV9 to TRBJ2-1, with 9 positions matching TRBD2. Germline V gene data show CDR1 as SGDLS and CDR2 as YYNGEE. The CDR3 has 17 amino acids. The ends lost 4 bases at V and 0 bases at J; junction bases unmatched: 8. This CDR3 is CASSFSGGSISYNEQFF. The CDR3 bases are TGTGCCAGCAGCTTTAGCGGGGGCTCGATCTCCTACAATGAGCAGTTCTTC.

The V call is TRBV7-9, the J call TRBJ1-5; tentatively, D is TRBD1 (5 bases). V dropped 1 base and J dropped 3 bases, with 13 bases sitting between them. Germline CDR1 is SEHNR and CDR2 is FQNEAQ (reference sequence). The CDR3 loop spans 16 amino acids. CDR3 bases: TGTGCCAGCAGCTTAGGAGTAGGAGGGGCCAATCAGCCCCAGCATTTT. This encodes CASSLGVGGANQPQHF.

The chain is built from TRBV23-1 and TRBJ2-7, with 9 bases aligning to TRBD1. TRBV23-1 is assigned to the ORF class and has an uncertain function. The V and J ends lost 6 bases and 3 bases, in that order; junction bases with no gene match: 3. This CDR3 is built from 13 residues. For the CDR3, the DNA is TGCGCCAGCAGGGGACAGGGAGGCTACGAGCAGTACGTC. Amino acids: CASRGQGGYEQYV.